This T cell receptor beta chain originates from a study of cytomegalovirus exposure and HLA in healthy donors. General study results and limits: Reportedly, cytomegalovirus status was diagnosed with high sensitivity and specificity.

Method: immunoSEQ multiplex PCR; TCRdb's copy keeps in-frame clones and lacks some. The table records about 130,000 clones, about nine tenths of them present only once. Worth noting for this clone: What it binds is unknown.

This CDR3 spans 17 amino acids. Trimming cost V 0 bases and J 5 bases; bases outside gene matches: 11. Germline lookup yields CDR1 SGDLS and CDR2 YYNGEE. Sequenced sample: PBMCs. This sequence originates from a woman aged 25 to 45 in good health and CMV-seropositive. The V call is TRBV9, the J call TRBJ2-5; 9 bases agree with TRBD1. DNA of the CDR3: TGTGCCAGCAGCGTAGCCCTCGGGACAGGGAAATGGGAGACCCAGTACTTC. This gives the protein CASSVALGTGKWETQYF.